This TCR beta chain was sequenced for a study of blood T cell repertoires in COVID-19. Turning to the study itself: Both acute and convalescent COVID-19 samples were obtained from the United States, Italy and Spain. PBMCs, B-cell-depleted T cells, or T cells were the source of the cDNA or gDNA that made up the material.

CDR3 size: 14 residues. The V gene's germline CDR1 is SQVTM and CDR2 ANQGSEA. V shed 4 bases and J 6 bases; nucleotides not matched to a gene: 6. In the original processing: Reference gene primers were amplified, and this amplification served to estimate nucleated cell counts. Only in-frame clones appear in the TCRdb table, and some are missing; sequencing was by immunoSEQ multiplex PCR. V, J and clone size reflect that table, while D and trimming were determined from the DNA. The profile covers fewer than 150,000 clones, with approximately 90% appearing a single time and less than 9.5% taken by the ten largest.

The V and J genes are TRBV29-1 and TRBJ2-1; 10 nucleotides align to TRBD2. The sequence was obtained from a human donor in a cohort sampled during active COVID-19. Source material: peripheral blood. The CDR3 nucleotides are TGCAGCGTTGGGGCTAGCGGGGGTATCAATGAGCAGTTCTTC. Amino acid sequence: CSVGASGGINEQFF.